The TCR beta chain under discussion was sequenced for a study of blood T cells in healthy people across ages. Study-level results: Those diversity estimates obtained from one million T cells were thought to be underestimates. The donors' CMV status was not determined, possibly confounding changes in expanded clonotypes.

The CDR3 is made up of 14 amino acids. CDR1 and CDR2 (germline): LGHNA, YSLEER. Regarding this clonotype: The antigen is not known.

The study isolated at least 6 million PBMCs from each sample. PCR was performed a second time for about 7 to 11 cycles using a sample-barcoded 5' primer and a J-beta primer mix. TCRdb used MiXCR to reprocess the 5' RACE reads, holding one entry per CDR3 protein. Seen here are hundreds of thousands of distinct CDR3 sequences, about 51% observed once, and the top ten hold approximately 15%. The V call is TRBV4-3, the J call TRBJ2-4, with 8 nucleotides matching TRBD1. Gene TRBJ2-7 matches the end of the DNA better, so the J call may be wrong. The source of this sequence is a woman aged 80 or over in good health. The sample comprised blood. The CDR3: CASSHQGAGYEQYF. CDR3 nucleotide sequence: TGCGCCAGCAGCCATCAGGGGGCAGGGTACGAGCAGTACTTC.